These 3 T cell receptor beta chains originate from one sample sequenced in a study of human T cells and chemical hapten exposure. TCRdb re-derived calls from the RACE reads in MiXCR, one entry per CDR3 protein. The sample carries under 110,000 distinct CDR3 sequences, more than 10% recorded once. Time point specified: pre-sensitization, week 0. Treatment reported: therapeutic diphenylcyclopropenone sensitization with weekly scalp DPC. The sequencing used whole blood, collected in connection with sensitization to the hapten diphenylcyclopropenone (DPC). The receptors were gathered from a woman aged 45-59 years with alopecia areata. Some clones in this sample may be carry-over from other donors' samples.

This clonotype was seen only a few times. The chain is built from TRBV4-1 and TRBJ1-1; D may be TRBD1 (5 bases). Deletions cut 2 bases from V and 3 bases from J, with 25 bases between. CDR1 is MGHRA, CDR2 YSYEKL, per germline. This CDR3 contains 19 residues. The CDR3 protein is CASSQKGREAGIEDTEAFF. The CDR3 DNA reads TGCGCCAGCAGCCAAAAGGGGAGGGAGGCAGGGATCGAGGACACTGAAGCTTTCTTT.

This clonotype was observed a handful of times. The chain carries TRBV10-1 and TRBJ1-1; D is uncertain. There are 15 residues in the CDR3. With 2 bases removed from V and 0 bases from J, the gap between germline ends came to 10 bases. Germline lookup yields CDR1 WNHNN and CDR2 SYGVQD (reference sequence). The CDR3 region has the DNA TGCGCCAGCAGTGAGAATTTGGGGATGAACACTGAAGCTTTCTTT. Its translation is CASSENLGMNTEAFF.

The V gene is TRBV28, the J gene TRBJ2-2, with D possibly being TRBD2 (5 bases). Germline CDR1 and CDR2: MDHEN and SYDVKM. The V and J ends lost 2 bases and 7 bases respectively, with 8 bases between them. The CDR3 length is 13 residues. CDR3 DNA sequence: TGTGCCAGCAGTTTAGCTGGGAGCGGGGAGCTGTTTTTT. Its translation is CASSLAGSGELFF. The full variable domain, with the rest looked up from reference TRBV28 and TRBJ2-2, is DVKVTQSSRYLVKRTGEKVFLECVQDMDHENMFWYRQDPGLGLRLIYFSYDVKMKEKGDIPEGYSVSREKKERFSLILESASTNQTSMYLCASSLAGSGELFFGEGSRLTVL.